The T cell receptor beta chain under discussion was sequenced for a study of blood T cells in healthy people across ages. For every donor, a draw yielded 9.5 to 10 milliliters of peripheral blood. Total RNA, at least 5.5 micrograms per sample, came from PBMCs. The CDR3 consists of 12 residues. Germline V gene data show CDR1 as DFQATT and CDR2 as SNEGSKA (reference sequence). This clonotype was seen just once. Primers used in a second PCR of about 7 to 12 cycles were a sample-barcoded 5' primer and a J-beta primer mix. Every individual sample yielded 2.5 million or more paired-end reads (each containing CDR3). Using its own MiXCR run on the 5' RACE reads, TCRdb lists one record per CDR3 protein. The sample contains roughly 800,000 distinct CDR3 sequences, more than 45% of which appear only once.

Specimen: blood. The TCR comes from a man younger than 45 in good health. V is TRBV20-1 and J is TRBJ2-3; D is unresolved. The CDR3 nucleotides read TGCAGCAGAGGCGGTAGCACAGATACGCAGTATTTT. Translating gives CSRGGSTDTQYF.